Listed here are 14 T cell receptor beta chains from one sample, sequenced in a study of T cells in localized non-small cell lung cancer. Some clones are missing from TCRdb's copy, which holds only in-frame ones; the method was immunoSEQ multiplex PCR. The repertoire consists of some 80,000 clones, with approximately 84% occurring once and the leading ten covering approximately 3%. The source material was peripheral blood, sampled before any cancer treatment. The receptors derive from a man aged 35-69 years with stage I lung adenocarcinoma.

The V call is TRBV6-6, the J call TRBJ1-5, with 10 bases that match TRBD1. The CDR3 length is 15 residues. CDR1 is MNHNY and CDR2 is SVGAGI in the germline V gene (reference sequence). V shed 5 bases, J shed 1 base, and the junction held 2 bases outside the gene matches. The CDR3 DNA sequence: TGTGCCAGCAGTCCGGGACAGGGGAGCAATCAGCCCCAGCATTTT. Amino acid sequence: CASSPGQGSNQPQHF.

This chain connects TRBV7-9 to TRBJ2-3, with D perhaps TRBD1 (6 bases). From germline, CDR1 is SEHNR and CDR2 FQNEAQ (reference sequence). This CDR3 contains 15 residues. V lost 7 bases, J lost 4 bases, and 18 bases lay in between. CDR3 region: CASTRGQGFPDTQYF. In DNA, the CDR3 is TGTGCCAGCACCCGGGGTCAGGGGTTCCCAGATACGCAGTATTTT.

This clone showed up just once. Other DNA sequences in this sample translate to the same CDR3. The V and J genes are TRBV27 and TRBJ2-3; TRBD2 is a possible D gene (5 bases). CDR1 and CDR2 from the germline V gene are MNHEY and SMNVEV (reference sequence). With 3 bases removed from V and 2 bases from J, the gap between germline ends came to 9 bases. The CDR3 is 14 residues long. The CDR3 sequence is CASSFRENTDTQYF. The CDR3 nucleotides read TGTGCCAGCAGTTTTAGGGAGAACACAGATACGCAGTATTTT.

This clone was seen only a few times. J is TRBJ2-1 and V is TRBV7-3; 12 bases map to TRBD2. Trimming cost V 5 bases and J 5 bases; bases outside gene matches: 7. Germline lookup yields CDR1 SGHTA and CDR2 FQGTGA. The CDR3 consists of 16 residues. DNA for the CDR3: TGTGCCAGCAGCCAGACCCTAGCGGGAGGGAACAATGAGCAGTTCTTC. It is translated as CASSQTLAGGNNEQFF. Full variable domain (outside the CDR3, taken from reference TRBV7-3 and TRBJ2-1): GAGVSQTPSNKVTEKGKYVELRCDPISGHTALYWYRQSLGQGPEFLIYFQGTGAADDSGLPNDRFFAVRPEGSVSTLKIQRTERGDSAVYLCASSQTLAGGNNEQFFGPGTRLTVL.

The genes are TRBV4-3 and TRBJ1-6, with D maybe TRBD1 (5 bases). This CDR3 is 15 amino acids long. V was trimmed by 0 bases and J by 7 bases, leaving 10 bases between them. Germline assignment: CDR1 LGHNA and CDR2 YSLEER. CDR3 in amino acids: CASSQESRGNSPLHF. CDR3 sequence (DNA): TGCGCCAGCAGCCAAGAATCTCGGGGGAATTCACCCCTCCACTTT.

This chain uses TRBV4-1 with TRBJ2-7; 9 bases align to TRBD2. This CDR3 contains 14 residues. The ends lost 8 bases at V and 2 bases at J; junction bases unmatched: 7. CDR1 is MGHRA, CDR2 YSYEKL, per germline. As DNA, the CDR3 is TGCGCCAGCCGTCGGACTAGCGACACCTACGAGCAGTACTTC. Its protein is CASRRTSDTYEQYF.

CDR3 region: CATSRDRMGPSGSNQPQHF. Written as DNA, the CDR3 is TGTGCCACCAGCAGGGACAGGATGGGTCCGTCCGGGAGCAATCAGCCCCAGCATTTT. The gene calls are TRBV15 and TRBJ1-5; 7 bases fit TRBD1. This CDR3 is built from 19 residues. The V gene's germline CDR1 is LNHNV and CDR2 YYDKDF (reference sequence). Losses at the gene ends were 3 bases for V and 1 base for J; bases not matched to a gene: 15.

The chain combines TRBV27 with TRBJ1-1; D gene uncertain. CDR1 and CDR2 from the germline V gene are MNHEY and SMNVEV (reference sequence). Deletions cut 0 bases from V and 7 bases from J, with 12 bases between. CDR3 length: 14 amino acids. CDR3: CASSLSLGSIEAFF. The CDR3 DNA reads TGTGCCAGCAGTTTATCCTTAGGCAGCATTGAAGCTTTCTTT.

Here the CDR3 reads CASSEQSNQPQHF. The DNA for the CDR3 is TGCGCCAGCAGCGAACAGTCGAATCAGCCCCAGCATTTT. The J gene is TRBJ1-5, the V gene TRBV5-1; D is uncertain. CDR1 is SGHRS, CDR2 YFSETQ, per germline. The CDR3 is made up of 13 amino acids. V shed 4 bases and J shed 4 bases, with 9 bases lying between them.

The chain employs TRBV15 and TRBJ2-7, with a possible D match to TRBD2 (5 bases). The V gene lost 3 bases and the J gene lost 6 bases, with 9 bases spanning the gap. CDR1 LNHNV and CDR2 YYDKDF come from the germline V gene (reference sequence). The CDR3 consists of 12 residues. The CDR3 sequence: CATSRGVGEQYF. CDR3 nucleotides: TGTGCCACCAGCAGGGGAGTAGGCGAGCAGTACTTC.

V is TRBV7-9 and J is TRBJ1-1; 10 bases map to TRBD1. J was trimmed by 4 bases and V by 1 base; bases with no gene match: 6. The CDR3 consists of 16 residues. Looked up from germline, CDR1 is SEHNR and CDR2 is FQNEAQ (reference sequence). CDR3 in DNA: TGTGCCAGCAGCTTAGACGGTCGGACAGGGGGCACTGAAGCTTTCTTT. This gives the protein CASSLDGRTGGTEAFF.

V is TRBV5-1 and J is TRBJ1-2, with D unclear. Trimming left V 0 bases short and J 6 bases short, with 6 bases between. From germline, CDR1 is SGHRS and CDR2 YFSETQ. The CDR3 is 12 residues long. CDR3 protein: CASSLDGDGYTF. CDR3 coding DNA: TGCGCCAGCAGCTTGGACGGGGATGGCTACACCTTC.

The rearrangement joins TRBV6-5 to TRBJ1-2, with D tentatively TRBD1 (5 bases). Germline values: CDR1 MNHEY, CDR2 SVGAGI. V was trimmed by 7 bases and J by 2 bases, leaving 11 bases between them. This CDR3 is built from 13 residues. The CDR3: CASTYGGNYGYTF. The CDR3 DNA reads TGTGCCAGCACCTACGGGGGGAACTATGGCTACACCTTC.

The rearrangement uses TRBV4-2 and TRBJ2-5; D is unclear. Germline CDR1 is LGHNA and CDR2 is YNFKEQ. Trimming stripped 4 bases from V and 2 bases from J, with 20 bases between. This CDR3 comprises 17 residues. The CDR3 sequence: CASSLFWTGAVQETQYF. In nucleotides, the CDR3 is TGTGCCAGCAGCCTTTTTTGGACCGGTGCCGTACAAGAGACCCAGTACTTC.